One and the same sample provided the 28 T cell receptor beta chains below, sequenced in a study of T-cell memory formation after mild COVID-19. TCRdb reprocessed the 5' RACE reads via MiXCR and lists one record per CDR3 protein. The sample carries approximately 150,000 distinct CDR3 sequences, roughly 15% recorded once. Sequenced: PBMCs or a T cell subset sorted from them (not recorded which). These receptors originate from an adult woman who had mild COVID-19 (a few samples of this study predate the infection). Cell type and time point are not known.

This sequence joins TRBV10-3 and TRBJ2-3, with TRBD2 matching 8 bases. The junction had 11 bases not matched to a gene; V was cut back by 1 base and J by 5 bases. Per germline, CDR1 ENHRY and CDR2 SYGVKD. CDR3 size: 17 residues. As DNA, the CDR3 is TGTGCCATCAGTGAGTTCGACACTAGCGGTTGGGGAGATACGCAGTATTTT. This sequence encodes CAISEFDTSGWGDTQYF.

This chain joins TRBV7-8 and TRBJ1-1, with 7 positions matching TRBD1. This CDR3 comprises 16 residues. CDR1 is SGHVS, CDR2 FQNEAQ, per germline. The J segment lost 1 base and the V segment lost 5 bases, leaving 10 bases of the junction unmatched. The DNA for the CDR3 is TGTGCCAGCAGCGCCCGGACAGGTAATAGGAACACTGAAGCTTTCTTT. Amino acids: CASSARTGNRNTEAFF. Complete variable domain (other parts from reference TRBV7-8 and TRBJ1-1): GAGVSQSPRYKVAKRGQDVALRCDPISGHVSLFWYQQALGQGPEFLTYFQNEAQLDKSGLPSDRFFAERPEGSVSTLKIQRTQQEDSAVYLCASSARTGNRNTEAFFGQGTRLTVV.

The V gene is TRBV11-2, the J gene TRBJ2-7; tentative D call: TRBD1 (6 bases). Trimming took off 7 bases at V and 5 bases at J, with 21 bases between the two ends. Germline V CDR1 and CDR2: SGHAT, FQNNGV. The length of the CDR3 is 15 residues. The DNA for the CDR3 is TGTGCCAGCAACCCAGCTCCCACAGGGAAGGACGAGCAGTACTTC. This gives the protein CASNPAPTGKDEQYF.

J is TRBJ2-3 and V is TRBV3-1, with 8 bases matching TRBD2. The CDR3 loop spans 13 amino acids. V was clipped by 8 bases and J by 6 bases; unmatched bases: 7. CDR1 is LGHDT and CDR2 is YNNKEL in the germline V gene (reference sequence). The DNA of the CDR3 is TGTGCCAGCCAACCCGCGGGGGGTGATACGCAGTATTTT. Translated: CASQPAGGDTQYF.

This clonotype was found many times. This chain joins TRBV7-9 and TRBJ2-7, with D uncertain. The CDR3 extends over 13 amino acids. V gave up 3 bases and J gave up 0 bases, with 6 bases separating them. Per the germline V gene, CDR1 is SEHNR and CDR2 is FQNEAQ (reference sequence). The CDR3, as DNA: TGTGCCAGCAGCTTGTACGGCTCCTACGAGCAGTACTTC. It is translated as CASSLYGSYEQYF.

This clonotype appeared a few times. For the CDR3, the DNA is TGTGCCACCACCTGGGGGACGGGGGCCTACGAGCAGTACTTC. Its translation: CATTWGTGAYEQYF. This sequence joins TRBV6-2 or TRBV6-3 and TRBJ2-7; D may be TRBD2 (6 bases). This CDR3 comprises 14 residues. The germline V and J ends were trimmed by 10 bases and 2 bases, with 18 bases remaining between them. Germline V gives CDR1 MNHEY, CDR2 SVGEGT.

The rearrangement links TRBV29-1 to TRBJ1-6; D is ambiguous. CDR3 length: 14 amino acids. CDR1 and CDR2 from the germline V gene are SQVTM and ANQGSEA. The germline V and J ends were trimmed by 7 bases and 3 bases, with 13 bases remaining between them. CDR3 loop: CSASEGDYNSPLHF. The CDR3 coding sequence is TGCAGCGCTTCCGAGGGTGACTATAATTCACCCCTCCACTTT.

The genes are TRBV6-2 or TRBV6-3 and TRBJ2-2; perhaps TRBD2 as D (5 bases). The CDR3 loop spans 17 amino acids. Per the germline V gene, CDR1 is MNHEY and CDR2 is SVGEGT. V was pared by 2 bases and J by 3 bases, with 16 bases between. CDR3 bases: TGTGCCAGCAGTTACAACTTGGCTAGCAGATACACCGGGGAGCTGTTTTTT. Its protein is CASSYNLASRYTGELFF.

This clonotype has a handful of counts. The V call is TRBV5-1, the J call TRBJ1-4; D ambiguous. V lost 4 bases and J 3 bases, leaving 19 bases between the germline ends. There are 17 residues in the CDR3. Germline CDR1 reads SGHRS; CDR2 reads YFSETQ. CDR3 DNA sequence: TGCGCCAGCAGCAGGGAGAGGTCAAACCTTCCTAATGAAAAACTGTTTTTT. This sequence encodes CASSRERSNLPNEKLFF.

The table lists this clonotype with a few counts. The rearrangement joins TRBV7-9 to TRBJ2-5; possible D gene TRBD2, 5 bases. This CDR3 is 14 amino acids long. With 4 bases removed from V and 5 bases from J, the gap between germline ends came to 14 bases. CDR1 SEHNR and CDR2 FQNEAQ come from the germline V gene (reference sequence). Here the CDR3 DNA reads TGTGCCAGCAGCTCCCCGGAAGGCGGGGAGACCCAGTACTTC. This sequence encodes CASSSPEGGETQYF.

The V and J genes are TRBV4-3 and TRBJ1-1, with TRBD1 matching over 9 bases. The CDR3 totals 14 residues. V dropped 4 bases and J dropped 7; count of bases not matched to a gene: 7. The germline CDR1 and CDR2 sequences are LGHNA and YSLEER. CDR3 sequence: CASSPGQGYDEAFF. As DNA, the CDR3 is TGCGCCAGCAGCCCGGGACAGGGCTATGATGAAGCTTTCTTT.

This clonotype was found a few times. The rearrangement uses TRBV4-3 and TRBJ2-1; a weak D match, TRBD2 (6 bases). Germline V gene data show CDR1 as LGHNA and CDR2 as YSLEER. The CDR3 is 14 amino acids. V was shortened by 4 bases and J by 6 bases, with 13 bases between the two germline ends. The CDR3 bases are TGCGCCAGCAGCCCGAGACTAGGCCTCAATGAGCAGTTCTTC. As protein: CASSPRLGLNEQFF.

J is TRBJ1-6 and V is TRBV4-2, with unresolved D. The germline CDR1 and CDR2 sequences are LGHNA and YNFKEQ. Trimming pared 4 bases from V and 5 bases from J, leaving 6 bases between. CDR3 length: 13 residues. The CDR3 sequence: CASSPEDNSPLHF. Written as DNA, the CDR3 is TGTGCCAGCAGCCCAGAAGATAATTCACCCCTCCACTTT.

The chain is built from TRBV15 and TRBJ2-7; 14 bases align to TRBD2. The V gene's germline CDR1 is LNHNV and CDR2 YYDKDF (reference sequence). The V and J ends lost 4 bases and 6 bases, in that order; junction bases with no gene match: 5. This CDR3 has 15 amino acids. CDR3 region: CATSTGTSGSREQYF. CDR3 nucleotides: TGTGCCACCAGCACCGGGACTAGCGGGAGTCGCGAGCAGTACTTC.

Ten or more counts support this clonotype. This rearrangement joins TRBV5-1 to TRBJ2-7, with TRBD2 identical over 10 bases. CDR3 length: 17 amino acids. J gave up 0 bases and V 1 base, and 7 bases lay outside the gene matches. Germline CDR1 SGHRS, CDR2 YFSETQ. The CDR3 here is CASSLMTSGSSSYEQYF. DNA of the CDR3: TGCGCCAGCAGCTTGATGACTAGCGGGTCGAGCTCCTACGAGCAGTACTTC.

This chain links TRBV7-6 with TRBJ2-3; 7 bases align to TRBD1. V gave up 3 bases and J gave up 3 bases; unmatched junction bases: 3. The CDR3 sequence is 14 residues long. CDR1 is SGHVS, CDR2 FNYEAQ, per germline. The CDR3, as DNA: TGTGCCAGCAGCTTCGACAGGGAGACAGATACGCAGTATTTT. Amino acid sequence: CASSFDRETDTQYF.

This clonotype was seen a few times. The gene calls are TRBV7-6 and TRBJ1-2, with TRBD1 matching 7 bases. The CDR3 has 14 residues. Germline V gene lookup returns CDR1 SGHVS and CDR2 FNYEAQ. With V trimmed by 4 bases and J by 6 bases, 8 bases remained unmatched. The DNA for the CDR3 is TGTGCCAGCAGCTATCTCGACAGGGTCGATGGCTACACCTTC. Translating gives CASSYLDRVDGYTF.

The rearrangement links TRBV27 to TRBJ2-7; D perhaps matches TRBD1 (6 bases). V lost 7 bases and J 5 bases, leaving 18 bases between the germline ends. CDR3 length: 14 residues. Germline CDR1 reads MNHEY; CDR2 reads SMNVEV (reference sequence). CDR3: CASKGIQGRDEQYF. CDR3 nucleotides: TGTGCCAGCAAGGGAATACAGGGTCGCGACGAGCAGTACTTC.

The chain is built from TRBV27 and TRBJ2-7; D perhaps matches TRBD2 (6 bases). Germline CDR1 is MNHEY and CDR2 is SMNVEV (reference sequence). The ends were cut back, 11 bases at V and 3 bases at J, with 17 bases in the middle. This CDR3 contains 13 residues. CDR3 in DNA: TGTGCCGGCCGGGACGAGCGGGTCTACGAGCAGTACTTC. This codes for CAGRDERVYEQYF.

In its sample, this clonotype was seen a few times. The V and J genes are TRBV6-5 and TRBJ1-5; D unclear. The germline gives CDR1 MNHEY, CDR2 SVGAGI. Trimming cost V 2 bases and J 5 bases, with 7 bases left between them. This CDR3 contains 13 residues. Written as DNA, the CDR3 is TGTGCCAGCAGTTACAGCCTCTATCAGCCCCAGCATTTT. Its translation is CASSYSLYQPQHF.

This clonotype has a handful of counts. V and J are TRBV20-1 and TRBJ2-4; the D gene is possibly TRBD1 (5 bases). Germline lookup yields CDR1 DFQATT and CDR2 SNEGSKA (reference sequence). Trimming shortened V by 4 bases and J by 1 base, and 11 bases separated the two germline ends. This CDR3 region has 14 residues. This CDR3 reads CSAMGPDAKNIQYF. CDR3 DNA: TGCAGTGCTATGGGGCCCGATGCCAAAAACATTCAGTACTTC.

The rearrangement joins TRBV20-1 to TRBJ2-3; no definite D call. Trimming cost V 4 bases and J 6 bases, with 8 bases left between them. Germline assignment: CDR1 DFQATT and CDR2 SNEGSKA (reference sequence). The CDR3 totals 11 residues. CDR3 sequence: CSATPPDTQYF. The CDR3 DNA follows: TGCAGTGCTACGCCCCCCGATACGCAGTATTTT.

This chain links TRBV6-5 with TRBJ1-1; TRBD1 matches 9 bases. Germline trimming cut 4 bases from V and 7 bases from J; bases unmatched to any gene: 13. The germline V gene encodes CDR1 MNHEY and CDR2 SVGAGI. This CDR3 contains 16 residues. The CDR3 DNA is TGTGCCAGCAGTTCTCATATTCTTACAGGGGGCGTTGAAGCTTTCTTT. This encodes CASSSHILTGGVEAFF.

This clonotype has just a few counts. The genes are TRBV18 and TRBJ1-1; 8 nucleotides match TRBD1. J lost 0 bases, V lost 3 bases, and 6 bases had no gene match. The germline V gene has CDR1 KGHSH and CDR2 LQKENI. CDR3 length: 16 amino acids. CDR3 nucleotides: TGTGCCAGCTCACCTAGGGACAGGTCGATGAACACTGAAGCTTTCTTT. Translating gives CASSPRDRSMNTEAFF.

The chain joins TRBV29-1 to TRBJ2-2; perhaps TRBD2 as D (5 bases). Germline V gene sequence: CDR1 SQVTM, CDR2 ANQGSEA. The V gene lost 2 bases and the J gene lost 4 bases, with 11 bases spanning the gap. This CDR3 has 14 amino acids. CDR3 sequence reads: CSVESGVATGELFF. CDR3 nucleotides: TGCAGCGTTGAATCCGGGGTGGCCACCGGGGAGCTGTTTTTT.

The sample holds a few counts of this clonotype. This chain connects TRBV5-4 to TRBJ2-1, with TRBD1 matching 8 bases. This CDR3 has 16 residues. In germline, CDR1 is SGHNT, CDR2 YYREEE (reference sequence). The ends lost 0 bases at V and 7 bases at J; junction bases unmatched: 9. The CDR3 region is CASSLGSGTGGNEQFF. The CDR3 nucleotides are TGTGCCAGCAGCTTGGGATCCGGGACAGGAGGAAATGAGCAGTTCTTC.

The chain couples TRBV20-1 to TRBJ2-3; 7 positions match TRBD1. Germline V lookup: CDR1 DFQATT, CDR2 SNEGSKA (reference sequence). With 7 bases clipped from V and 2 bases from J, the junction kept 6 bases outside the gene matches. The CDR3 length is 13 residues. The chain's CDR3 is CSVVDRVTDTQYF. The CDR3 nucleotides read TGCAGTGTCGTTGACAGGGTCACAGATACGCAGTATTTT.

The chain combines TRBV5-1 with TRBJ1-1; 8 bases are shared with TRBD1. The CDR3 consists of 16 residues. Germline V gene lookup returns CDR1 SGHRS and CDR2 YFSETQ. V gave up 1 base and J gave up 5 bases; unmatched junction bases: 10. CDR3: CASSLTRGRVRTEAFF. The CDR3 nucleotides read TGCGCCAGCAGCTTGACCAGGGGGCGAGTTAGGACTGAAGCTTTCTTT. The full variable domain, rest sourced from reference TRBV5-1 and TRBJ1-1, is KAGVTQTPRYLIKTRGQQVTLSCSPISGHRSVSWYQQTPGQGLQFLFEYFSETQRNKGNFPGRFSGRQFSNSRSEMNVSTLELGDSALYLCASSLTRGRVRTEAFFGQGTRLTVV.